One sample yielded the 9 T cell receptor beta chains listed below, sequenced in a study of T cells after yellow fever vaccination. TCRdb called the 5' RACE reads again in MiXCR, with one record for every CDR3 protein. The profile shows tens of thousands of distinct CDR3 sequences, 6.5% to 9% of them singletons. The specimen comprised CD8+ T cells sorted from PBMCs, sampled 15 days after the yellow fever booster vaccination. The receptors here all came from a man aged 30 to 45 who received the YFV17D yellow fever vaccine.

J is TRBJ2-1 and V is TRBV12-3 or TRBV12-4; D is uncertain. This CDR3 has 19 residues. V was pared by 3 bases and J by 5 bases, with 26 bases between. The DNA for the CDR3 is TGTGCCAGCAGTTTTAAGAGTGGCAAGGCCCCGCTGGATGACAATGAGCAGTTCTTC. Translated: CASSFKSGKAPLDDNEQFF.

The sample holds many counts of this clonotype. The V gene is TRBV11-3, the J gene TRBJ2-3; D is uncertain. Germline V gene sequence: CDR1 SGHNT, CDR2 YENEEA. The CDR3 loop spans 13 amino acids. Deletions cut 5 bases from V and 0 bases from J, with 6 bases between. In nucleotides, the CDR3 is TGTGCCAGCAGCATAAGTAGCACAGATACGCAGTATTTT. Its protein product is CASSISSTDTQYF.

This clonotype has only a few counts. The chain employs TRBV7-2 and TRBJ2-3; 14 nucleotides agree with TRBD2. The CDR3 consists of 17 residues. In germline, CDR1 is SGHTA, CDR2 FQGNSA. With 5 bases clipped from V and 10 bases from J, the junction kept 14 bases outside the gene matches. The CDR3 reads CASSPMGLAGDFGAQYF. The CDR3 DNA reads as TGTGCCAGCAGCCCAATGGGACTAGCGGGAGACTTTGGTGCGCAGTATTTT.

This clonotype was recorded many times. The chain has TRBV13 and TRBJ2-5; TRBD2 matches at 7 bases. This CDR3 region has 13 residues. Per the germline V gene, CDR1 is PRHDT and CDR2 is FYEKMQ (reference sequence). Trimming took 5 bases from V and 1 from J; bases not matched to a gene: 1. The CDR3, as DNA: TGTGCCAGCAGCGGGAGGGCCCAAGAGACCCAGTACTTC. Translated, it gives CASSGRAQETQYF.

In this sample, this clonotype turned up many times. V gene TRBV9 combines with J gene TRBJ2-2; tentative D call: TRBD1 (5 bases). V lost 0 bases and J 4 bases, leaving 7 bases between the germline ends. The CDR3 has 14 residues. CDR1 and CDR2 from the germline V gene are SGDLS and YYNGEE. This CDR3 reads CASSVGGGTGELFF. The CDR3 DNA sequence: TGTGCCAGCAGCGTAGGGGGCGGCACCGGGGAGCTGTTTTTT.

This clonotype was detected many times. The chain is built from TRBV5-6 and TRBJ2-7; D not resolved. The CDR3 is 15 amino acids. In germline, CDR1 is SGHDT, CDR2 YYEEEE. Trimming pared 2 bases from V and 0 bases from J, leaving 12 bases between. DNA of the CDR3: TGTGCCAGCAGCTTAAACAAACTCAGCTCCTACGAGCAGTACTTC. Translation gives CASSLNKLSSYEQYF.

This clonotype was seen many times. The rearrangement joins TRBV7-9 to TRBJ1-5; weak D call: TRBD1 (6 bases). Germline loops: CDR1 SEHNR, CDR2 FQNEAQ (reference sequence). The CDR3 length is 15 residues. Trimming removed 5 bases at V and 3 bases at J, with 14 bases between. CDR3: CASSTRQADNQPQHF. The CDR3 region has the DNA TGTGCCAGCAGCACCCGACAGGCCGACAATCAGCCCCAGCATTTT.

In its sample, this clonotype was seen many times. CDR3 amino acids: CASSWPTSGFYEQYF. The CDR3 DNA follows: TGTGCCAGCAGCTGGCCGACTAGCGGGTTTTACGAGCAGTACTTC. The chain joins TRBV7-2 to TRBJ2-7, with 10 nucleotides matching TRBD2. The CDR3 has 15 residues. Germline assignment: CDR1 SGHTA and CDR2 FQGNSA. Trimming at V came to 4 bases and at J to 4 bases, leaving 7 bases not matched to a gene.

Many counts were recorded for this clonotype. The V gene is TRBV6-2 or TRBV6-3, the J gene TRBJ1-4; no reliable D call. The germline V and J ends were trimmed by 6 bases and 7 bases, with 18 bases remaining between them. The CDR3 loop spans 15 amino acids. Germline V gene sequence: CDR1 MNHEY, CDR2 SVGEGT. Here the CDR3 DNA reads TGTGCCAGCAGGACCCCGTACTCCGTGGTTGAAAAACTGTTTTTT. Amino acids: CASRTPYSVVEKLFF.